The clone carrying this T cell receptor (beta chain) has ten or more counts. No antigen is known for it. This sample stems from a study of CD8 T cells in ankylosing spondylitis. Notes on the study in general: Matched ankylosing spondylitis synovial fluid reportedly showed significant enrichment of disease-linked clones.

A single record per CDR3 protein comes from TCRdb applying MiXCR to the 5' RACE reads. This sample carries 300,000 to 350,000 distinct CDR3 sequences, roughly 20% of them seen once, and the ten largest clones take about 4%. The V gene's germline CDR1 is DFQATT and CDR2 SNEGSKA (reference sequence). This CDR3 comprises 12 residues. V was pared by 5 bases and J by 8 bases, with 6 bases of the junction left unmatched. The specimen was blood, either unsorted or a sorted T cell fraction (not recorded which). This chain uses TRBV20-1 with TRBJ2-1, with TRBD1 matching 7 bases. This TCR derives from a female donor with ankylosing spondylitis or in good health (not recorded which). The CDR3 bases are TGCAGTGCTCCATATCAGGGGGATGAGCAGTTCTTC. This gives the protein CSAPYQGDEQFF.